This TCR beta chain is from a study of T cells in Graves' hyperthyroidism and ophthalmopathy. The germline V gene encodes CDR1 MNHEY and CDR2 SMNVEV (reference sequence). Trimming stripped 6 bases from V and 8 bases from J, with 16 bases between. This CDR3 is 13 amino acids long. This clonotype has only a few counts. What was amplified from RNA transcripts were TCR beta CDR3 regions. Carried out on the TCR CDR3, a first-round RT-PCR used the HTBI primer set. In TCRdb, the multiplex PCR reads were re-called with MiXCR into one record per CDR3 protein. The table shows hundreds of thousands of distinct CDR3 sequences, with approximately 36% occurring only once.

Sequencing input: blood. The sequence was obtained from a woman aged 40 to 55 with Graves' hyperthyroidism. This chain connects TRBV27 to TRBJ1-2; no clear D gene. The DNA of the CDR3 is TGTGCCAGCAGGGCCGCAGCGAGTAGGGGCTACACCTTC. It encodes CASRAAASRGYTF.